This T cell receptor beta chain was recorded in a study of T cells in Graves' hyperthyroidism and ophthalmopathy. Study-level findings and limits: Blood shared most expanded thyroid clonotypes above 0.001. A 13 V-J model separated ophthalmopathy from stable hyperthyroidism.

The investigators amplified TCR beta CDR3 regions from RNA transcripts. During a first-round RT-PCR of the TCR CDR3, the HTBI primer set was used. TCRdb reprocessed the multiplex PCR reads with MiXCR, giving one entry per CDR3 protein. Of some 98,000 distinct CDR3 sequences in the sample, around 42% are singletons; the top ten hold roughly 10%. This clonotype was seen ten or more times. Its antigen remains unknown. This CDR3 spans 14 amino acids. CDR1 and CDR2 from the germline V gene are MGHRA and YSYEKL. The J segment lost 3 bases and the V segment lost 7 bases, leaving 8 bases of the junction unmatched. Hyperthyroidism of Graves' type that showed no ophthalmopathy progression within 18 months was stable. Patients were excluded for uncontrolled infection, other autoimmune disease, pregnancy or lactation.

This sequence was found in a woman between 25 and 40 years old with Graves' hyperthyroidism. The chain recombines TRBV4-1 with TRBJ2-7; 8 bases fit TRBD1. The material sequenced was peripheral blood or thyroid tissue (not recorded which). The CDR3 nucleotides are TGCGCCAGCATGCAGGACAGGGCCCACTACGAGCAGTACTTC. Translation: CASMQDRAHYEQYF.